This T cell receptor (beta chain) stems from a study of T cell changes during pregnancy in multiple sclerosis. V lost 4 bases to trimming and J lost 2 bases, with 20 bases between them. CDR1 is LGHNA and CDR2 is YSLEER in the germline V gene. This CDR3 is built from 17 residues. Libraries were prepared by immunoSEQ multiplex PCR; TCRdb keeps only in-frame clonotypes and omits some of them. The sample lists about 83,000 clones, 91% seen once, with roughly 4% in the top ten. This sequence originates from a female donor in good health, serving as a control in a pregnancy study. Some clones in this sample may be carry-over from other donors' samples. The chain links TRBV4-3 to TRBJ1-2; D possibly corresponds to TRBD1 (6 bases). This specimen was PBMCs, taken in the first trimester of pregnancy. CDR3 nucleotides: TGCGCCAGCAGCCTACAACAGGGACCACTACCCAACTATGGCTACACCTTC. Its translation: CASSLQQGPLPNYGYTF.